This TCR beta chain was found in a study of chemoradiotherapy in HPV16-positive cancers. Study in general: Candidate HPV-specific T-cell clones and common TCR motifs came from functional assays in two HPV16-positive patients.

General observations from the study: Candidate HPV-specific clones and E7-related TCR motifs grew in tumor during treatment.

About this clone: What it recognizes is unknown.

Germline V lookup: CDR1 SGHAT, CDR2 FQNNGV. Trimming removed 5 bases from V and 5 bases from J, with 5 bases in between. CDR3 size: 11 residues. The protocol was immunoSEQ multiplex PCR, while the TCRdb copy is restricted to in-frame clones and leaves out a portion. Found here are 700 to 850 clones, 65% to 90% of them singletons; the top ten hold 4.2%. The chain recombines TRBV11-2 with TRBJ2-3; D is uncertain. This clonotype originated in a human donor with HPV-associated anogenital cancer. The sequences come from tumor tissue, collected from a patient who underwent chemoradiotherapy. The DNA for the CDR3 is TGTGCCAGCAGCCTAGGAGATACGCAGTATTTT. This encodes CASSLGDTQYF.